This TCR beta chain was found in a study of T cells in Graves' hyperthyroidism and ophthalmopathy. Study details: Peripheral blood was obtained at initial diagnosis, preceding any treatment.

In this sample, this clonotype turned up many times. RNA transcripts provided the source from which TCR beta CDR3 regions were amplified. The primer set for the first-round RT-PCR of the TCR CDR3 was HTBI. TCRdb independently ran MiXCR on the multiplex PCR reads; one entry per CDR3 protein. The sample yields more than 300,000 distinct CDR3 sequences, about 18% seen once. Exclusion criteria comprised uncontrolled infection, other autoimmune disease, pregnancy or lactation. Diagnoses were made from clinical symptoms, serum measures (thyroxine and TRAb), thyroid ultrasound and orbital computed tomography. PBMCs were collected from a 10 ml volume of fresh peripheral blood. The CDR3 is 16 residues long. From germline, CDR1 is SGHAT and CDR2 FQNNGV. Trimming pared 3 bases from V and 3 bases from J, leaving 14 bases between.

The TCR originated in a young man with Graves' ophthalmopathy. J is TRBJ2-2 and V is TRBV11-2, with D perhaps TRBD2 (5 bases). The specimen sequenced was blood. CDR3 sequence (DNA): TGTGCCAGCAGCTTCACCGGGAACTTCGACACCGGGGAGCTGTTTTTT. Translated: CASSFTGNFDTGELFF.